This record covers a single TCR beta chain. Its cognate antigen is unknown. Data came from immunoSEQ multiplex PCR; TCRdb stores just in-frame clones and leaves some out. In the table there are around 300,000 clones, around 86% of which are singletons. This specimen comes from a study of shared clonotypes between healthy human individuals. General study results and limits: Some clonotypes were shared by all four sorted-subset donors, while others were not shared. The non-shared ones had lower generation probabilities than the shared ones.

This receptor was identified in a man younger than 30 in good health. Sequencing was done on a sample of memory CD8+ T cells sorted from blood. Subset denoted: CD45RO+ cells pooled with CCR7-negative TemRA cells.

CDR3 region: CASSLDPSPYNEQFF. DNA for the CDR3: TGTGCCAGCAGCTTGGACCCGAGCCCCTACAATGAGCAGTTCTTC. The V and J genes are TRBV7-9 and TRBJ2-1; D is unresolved. V was pared by 3 bases and J by 2 bases, with 11 bases between. The CDR3 sequence is 15 residues long. Germline V gene sequence: CDR1 SEHNR, CDR2 FQNEAQ (reference sequence).